The T cell receptor beta chain under discussion was sequenced for a study of cytomegalovirus exposure and HLA in healthy donors. A note on this clone: No antigen is known for it. Other DNA sequences of this sample code for an identical CDR3.

Profiled with immunoSEQ multiplex PCR; TCRdb holds only in-frame clones, not every one. The repertoire consists of about 330,000 clones, with about nine tenths occurring once and the leading ten covering 1.2%. Study-wide points: The tendency of first-cohort TCR clusters to co-occur in the 90 to 150 validation repertoires emerged from a later analysis. The CMV antigen specificity of a few CMV-associated chains was confirmed through in vitro analysis.

The CDR3 is 15 amino acids. Germline loops: CDR1 SGDLS, CDR2 YYNGEE. V lost 0 bases, J lost 0 bases, and 7 bases lay in between. The validation cohort, a group of around 120 subjects, included the donors and was separate from the approximately 650-subject first cohort. This clonotype was sampled from a woman aged 25-40 years in good health and CMV-seropositive. The sample taken for sequencing was PBMCs. This chain uses TRBV9 with TRBJ1-5; a possible D gene is TRBD1 (5 bases). The CDR3 loop reads CASSVGQYSNQPQHF. For the CDR3, the DNA is TGTGCCAGCAGCGTAGGACAGTATAGCAATCAGCCCCAGCATTTT.